This TCR beta chain stems from a study of blood T cell repertoires in COVID-19. Study-wide background: Acute-phase and convalescent COVID-19 samples originated in the United States, Italy and Spain. PBMCs, B-cell-depleted T cells, or T cells were the source of the cDNA or gDNA that made up the material.

Per the authors' pipeline: Researchers report that nucleated cell counts were estimated from reference gene primer amplification. The table came from immunoSEQ multiplex PCR; TCRdb's copy has only in-frame clones and leaves some out. V, J and clone size are taken as reported in that table, and D and trimming were inferred from the DNA itself. The sample contains tens of thousands of clones, approximately 86% of which appear only once. Sequencing used peripheral blood. The source is a human donor with active COVID-19. The donor label of this sample is uncertain.

CDR3 nucleotides: TGTGCCAGCAGAAGTGGAGCGGGGGGGCCAATACAGAGCACAGATACGCAGTATTTT. It translates to CASRSGAGGPIQSTDTQYF. V is TRBV2 and J is TRBJ2-3, with 10 bases that match TRBD2. The CDR3 extends over 19 amino acids. From germline, CDR1 is SNHLY and CDR2 FYNNEI. V dropped 6 bases and J dropped 0; count of bases not matched to a gene: 15.